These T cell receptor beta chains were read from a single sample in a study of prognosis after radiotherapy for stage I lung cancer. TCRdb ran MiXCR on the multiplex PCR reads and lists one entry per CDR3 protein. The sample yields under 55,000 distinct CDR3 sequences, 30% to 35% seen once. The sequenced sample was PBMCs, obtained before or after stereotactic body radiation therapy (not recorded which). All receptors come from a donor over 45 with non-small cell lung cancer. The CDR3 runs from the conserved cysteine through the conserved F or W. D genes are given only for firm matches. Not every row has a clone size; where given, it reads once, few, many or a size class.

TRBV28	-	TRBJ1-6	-	CASSLFRPNSPLHF	TGTGCCAGCAGTTTATTTCGTCCAAATTCACCCCTCCACTTT
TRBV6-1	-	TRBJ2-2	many	CASNPGTFNTGELFF	TGTGCCAGCAATCCCGGGACATTTAACACCGGGGAGCTGTTTTTT
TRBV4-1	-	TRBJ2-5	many	CASSQEGETQYF	TGCGCCAGCAGCCAAGAGGGAGAGACCCAGTACTTC
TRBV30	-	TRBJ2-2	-	CAWGSRGHNGELFF	TGTGCCTGGGGCTCCCGGGGGCACAACGGGGAGCTGTTTTTT
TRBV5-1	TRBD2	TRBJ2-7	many	CASSPTGGGKPNYEQYF	TGCGCCAGCAGCCCCACGGGGGGAGGAAAACCCAACTACGAGCAGTACTTC
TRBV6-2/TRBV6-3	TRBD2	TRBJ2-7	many	CATQGFKTSGSYEQYF	TGTGCCACTCAAGGGTTTAAAACTAGCGGGAGCTACGAGCAGTACTTC
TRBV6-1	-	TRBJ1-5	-	CASSELDGSQNQPQHF	TGTGCCAGCAGTGAGTTAGACGGGTCCCAAAATCAGCCCCAGCATTTT
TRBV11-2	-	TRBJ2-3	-	CASSLDPGASSTDTQYF	TGTGCCAGCAGCTTAGATCCTGGGGCATCTAGCACAGATACGCAGTATTTT
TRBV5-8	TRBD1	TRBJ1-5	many	CASSFLGQGNQPQHF	TGTGCCAGCAGCTTTCTGGGACAGGGGAATCAGCCCCAGCATTTT
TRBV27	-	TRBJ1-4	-	CASSLSLANEKLFF	TGTGCCAGCAGTTTATCATTAGCTAATGAAAAACTGTTTTTT
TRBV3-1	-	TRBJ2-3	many	CASSQEGAADTQYF	TGTGCCAGCAGCCAAGAGGGCGCGGCAGATACGCAGTATTTT